Listed below are T cell receptor beta chains from one sample, sequenced in a study of blood T cell repertoires in COVID-19. Measured with immunoSEQ multiplex PCR; TCRdb has only the in-frame clones, and not every one. The sample shows tens of thousands of clones, around three quarters of them seen only once. The sample comprised peripheral blood. These TCRs come from a human donor in a cohort sampled during active COVID-19. The CDR3 runs from the conserved cysteine through the conserved F or W. Each record gives: J gene, clone size, D gene, V gene, CDR3 protein, CDR3 DNA. The D gene is left open where the match is weak. Clone size appears in some rows only: once, few, many, or a class for an expanded clone.

J gene: TRBJ1-2
clone size: few
D gene: TRBD1
V gene: TRBV4-3
CDR3 protein: CASSPRGQEGGYTF
CDR3 DNA: TGCGCCAGCAGCCCTCGGGGACAGGAGGGTGGCTACACCTTC

J gene: TRBJ2-1
clone size: NA
D gene: TRBD2
V gene: TRBV30
CDR3 protein: CAWSVLAGSGNEQFF
CDR3 DNA: TGTGCCTGGAGTGTACTAGCGGGATCCGGCAATGAGCAGTTCTTC

J gene: TRBJ2-1
clone size: NA
D gene: TRBD1
V gene: TRBV9
CDR3 protein: CASSRVPGQVPYNEQFF
CDR3 DNA: TGTGCCAGCAGCCGTGTCCCGGGACAGGTTCCCTACAATGAGCAGTTCTTC

J gene: TRBJ2-7
clone size: NA
D gene: TRBD2
V gene: TRBV14
CDR3 protein: CASSQVGRELAEQYF
CDR3 DNA: TGTGCCAGCAGCCAAGTAGGGCGGGAGCTCGCCGAGCAGTACTTC

J gene: TRBJ1-5
clone size: NA
D gene: NA
V gene: TRBV7-2
CDR3 protein: CASSFGINSNQPQHF
CDR3 DNA: TGTGCCAGCAGCTTCGGGATTAATAGCAATCAGCCCCAGCATTTT

J gene: TRBJ2-7
clone size: few
D gene: TRBD2
V gene: TRBV6-2/TRBV6-3
CDR3 protein: CASSSPGGFTYEQYF
CDR3 DNA: TGTGCCAGCAGTTCCCCCGGGGGGTTTACCTACGAGCAGTACTTC

J gene: TRBJ1-2
clone size: few
D gene: NA
V gene: TRBV29-1
CDR3 protein: CSVQQGRNYGYTF
CDR3 DNA: TGCAGCGTTCAACAGGGTAGGAACTATGGCTACACCTTC

J gene: TRBJ2-2
clone size: NA
D gene: TRBD2
V gene: TRBV7-2
CDR3 protein: CASSLGGLAGFRATGELFF
CDR3 DNA: TGTGCCAGCAGCTTAGGGGGACTAGCGGGATTTCGTGCCACCGGGGAGCTGTTTTTT

J gene: TRBJ1-5
clone size: NA
D gene: NA
V gene: TRBV7-2
CDR3 protein: CASSLATGIGNQPQHF
CDR3 DNA: TGTGCCAGCAGCTTAGCTACAGGGATTGGCAATCAGCCCCAGCATTTT

J gene: TRBJ1-4
clone size: NA
D gene: TRBD1
V gene: TRBV28
CDR3 protein: CASSLFRGAVKKLFF
CDR3 DNA: TGTGCCAGCAGTTTATTCAGGGGGGCGGTTAAAAAACTGTTTTTT

J gene: TRBJ2-1
clone size: NA
D gene: NA
V gene: TRBV6-1
CDR3 protein: CASSEKPTLQQFF
CDR3 DNA: TGTGCCAGCAGTGAAAAGCCCACCCTTCAGCAGTTCTTC

J gene: TRBJ1-4
clone size: NA
D gene: NA
V gene: TRBV20-1
CDR3 protein: CSARTFEKLFF
CDR3 DNA: TGCAGTGCTAGGACATTTGAAAAACTGTTTTTT

J gene: TRBJ1-2
clone size: many
D gene: TRBD1
V gene: TRBV6-5
CDR3 protein: CASSYTGQGADYTF
CDR3 DNA: TGTGCCAGCAGTTACACGGGACAGGGGGCGGACTACACCTTC

J gene: TRBJ1-6
clone size: NA
D gene: TRBD1
V gene: TRBV4-2
CDR3 protein: CASSQQRQGWDNSPLHF
CDR3 DNA: TGTGCCAGCAGCCAACAAAGACAGGGGTGGGATAATTCACCCCTCCACTTT

J gene: TRBJ2-1
clone size: NA
D gene: TRBD2
V gene: TRBV7-6
CDR3 protein: CASSYWTSGFYNEQFF
CDR3 DNA: TGTGCCAGCAGCTACTGGACTAGCGGCTTCTACAATGAGCAGTTCTTC

J gene: TRBJ2-1
clone size: NA
D gene: TRBD1
V gene: TRBV30
CDR3 protein: CAWGDRGNYNEQFF
CDR3 DNA: TGTGCCTGGGGGGACAGGGGGAATTACAATGAGCAGTTCTTC

J gene: TRBJ1-1
clone size: few
D gene: NA
V gene: TRBV5-4
CDR3 protein: CASSSTGVKAFF
CDR3 DNA: TGTGCCAGCAGCTCGACGGGAGTAAAAGCTTTCTTT

J gene: TRBJ2-7
clone size: NA
D gene: NA
V gene: TRBV3-1/TRBV3-2
CDR3 protein: CASSQAKASREQYF
CDR3 DNA: TGTGCCAGCAGCCAAGCTAAGGCAAGCAGGGAGCAGTACTTC

J gene: TRBJ2-2
clone size: NA
D gene: TRBD2
V gene: TRBV24-1
CDR3 protein: CATSDAGTRNTGELFF
CDR3 DNA: TGTGCCACCAGTGATGCCGGGACTAGAAACACCGGGGAGCTGTTTTTT

J gene: TRBJ1-1
clone size: few
D gene: TRBD1
V gene: TRBV25-1
CDR3 protein: CATKTGGFTEAFF
CDR3 DNA: TGTGCCACCAAGACAGGGGGCTTCACTGAAGCTTTCTTT